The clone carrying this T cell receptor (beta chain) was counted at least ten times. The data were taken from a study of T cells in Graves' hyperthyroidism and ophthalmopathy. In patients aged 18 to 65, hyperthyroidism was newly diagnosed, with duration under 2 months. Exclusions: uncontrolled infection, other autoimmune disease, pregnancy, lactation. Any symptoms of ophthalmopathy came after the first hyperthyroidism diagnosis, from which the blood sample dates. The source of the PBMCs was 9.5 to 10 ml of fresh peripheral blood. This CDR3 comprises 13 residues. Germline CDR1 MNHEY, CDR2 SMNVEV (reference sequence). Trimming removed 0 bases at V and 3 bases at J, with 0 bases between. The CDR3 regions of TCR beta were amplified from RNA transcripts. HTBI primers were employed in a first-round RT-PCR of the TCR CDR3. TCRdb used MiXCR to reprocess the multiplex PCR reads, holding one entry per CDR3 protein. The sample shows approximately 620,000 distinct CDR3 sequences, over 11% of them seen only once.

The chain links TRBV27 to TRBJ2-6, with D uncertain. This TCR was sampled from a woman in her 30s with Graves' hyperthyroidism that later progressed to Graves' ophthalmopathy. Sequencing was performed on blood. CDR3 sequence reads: CASSLSGANVLTF. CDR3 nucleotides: TGTGCCAGCAGTTTATCTGGGGCCAACGTCCTGACTTTC.